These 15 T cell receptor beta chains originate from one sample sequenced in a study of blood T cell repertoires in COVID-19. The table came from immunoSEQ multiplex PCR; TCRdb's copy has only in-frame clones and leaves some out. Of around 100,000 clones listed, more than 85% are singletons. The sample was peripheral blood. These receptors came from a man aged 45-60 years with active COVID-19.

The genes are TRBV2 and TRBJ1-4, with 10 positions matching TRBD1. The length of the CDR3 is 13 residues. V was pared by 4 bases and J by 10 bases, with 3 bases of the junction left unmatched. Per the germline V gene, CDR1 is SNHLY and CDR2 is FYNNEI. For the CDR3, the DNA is TGTGCCAGCAGTGGACAGGGGGCGCGAAAACTGTTTTTT. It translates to CASSGQGARKLFF. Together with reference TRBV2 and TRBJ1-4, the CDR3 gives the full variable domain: EPEVTQTPSHQVTQMGQEVILRCVPISNHLYFYWYRQILGQKVEFLVSFYNNEISEKSEIFDDQFSVERPDGSNFTLKIRSTKLEDSAMYFCASSGQGARKLFFGSGTQLSVL.

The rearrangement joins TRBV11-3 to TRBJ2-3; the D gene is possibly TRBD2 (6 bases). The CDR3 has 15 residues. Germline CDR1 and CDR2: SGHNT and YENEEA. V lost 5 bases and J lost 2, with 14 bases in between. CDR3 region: CASSTGTLLTDTQYF. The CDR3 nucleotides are TGTGCCAGCAGCACCGGGACTCTTCTCACAGATACGCAGTATTTT.

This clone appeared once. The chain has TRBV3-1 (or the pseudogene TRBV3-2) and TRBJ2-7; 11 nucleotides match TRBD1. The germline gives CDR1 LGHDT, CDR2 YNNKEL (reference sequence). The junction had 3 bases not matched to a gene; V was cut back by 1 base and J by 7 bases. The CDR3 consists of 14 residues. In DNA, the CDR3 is TGTGCCAGCAGCCAAGGGACAGGGGGCTGGGAGCAGTACTTC. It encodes CASSQGTGGWEQYF.

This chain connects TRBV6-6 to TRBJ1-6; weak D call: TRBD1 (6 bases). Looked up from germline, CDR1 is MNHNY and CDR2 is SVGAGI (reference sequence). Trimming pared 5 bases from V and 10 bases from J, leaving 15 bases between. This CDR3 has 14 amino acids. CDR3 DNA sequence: TGTGCCAGCAGTGATACAGGGTCTCGCTCACCCCTCCACTTT. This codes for CASSDTGSRSPLHF.

CDR3 DNA sequence: TGTGCCAGCAGTAGGGAGGGTCGGGGCAATCAGCCCCAGCATTTT. Translated: CASSREGRGNQPQHF. The chain employs TRBV2 and TRBJ1-5; D is undetermined. CDR3 length equals 15 residues. Trimming stripped 5 bases from V and 2 bases from J, with 13 bases between. In germline, CDR1 is SNHLY, CDR2 FYNNEI.

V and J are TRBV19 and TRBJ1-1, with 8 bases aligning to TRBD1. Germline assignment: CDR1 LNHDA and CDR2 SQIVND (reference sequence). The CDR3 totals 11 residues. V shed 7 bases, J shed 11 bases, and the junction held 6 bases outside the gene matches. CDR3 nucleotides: TGTGCCAGTAACGACAGGGGAGCGGCTTTCTTT. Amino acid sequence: CASNDRGAAFF.

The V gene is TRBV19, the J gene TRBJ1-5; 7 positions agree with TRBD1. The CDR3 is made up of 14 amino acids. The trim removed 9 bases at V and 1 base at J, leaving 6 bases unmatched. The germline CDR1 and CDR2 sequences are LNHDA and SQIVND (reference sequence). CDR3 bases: TGTGCCAGCTGGCTGGGACAGAGCAATCAGCCCCAGCATTTT. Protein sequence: CASWLGQSNQPQHF.

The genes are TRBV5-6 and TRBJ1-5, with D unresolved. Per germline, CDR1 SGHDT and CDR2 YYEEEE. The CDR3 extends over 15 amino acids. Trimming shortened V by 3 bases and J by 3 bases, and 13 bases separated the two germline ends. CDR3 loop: CASSSTLTDNQPQHF. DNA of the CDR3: TGTGCCAGCAGCTCGACACTGACCGACAATCAGCCCCAGCATTTT.

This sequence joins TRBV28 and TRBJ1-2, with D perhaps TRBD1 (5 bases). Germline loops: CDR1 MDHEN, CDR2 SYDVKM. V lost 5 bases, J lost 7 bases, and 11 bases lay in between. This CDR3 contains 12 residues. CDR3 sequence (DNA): TGTGCCAGCAGTACCACAGGATCTGGCTACACCTTC. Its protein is CASSTTGSGYTF.

CDR3 sequence (DNA): TGTGCCAGCAGTATCGGACTAGCGGGGGAGGAGCAGTTCTTC. Translating gives CASSIGLAGEEQFF. The J gene is TRBJ2-1, the V gene TRBV6-5; 13 bases line up with TRBD2. Unmatched junction bases numbered 5, after V lost 5 bases and J lost 10 bases. Per the germline V gene, CDR1 is MNHEY and CDR2 is SVGAGI. CDR3 length: 14 residues.

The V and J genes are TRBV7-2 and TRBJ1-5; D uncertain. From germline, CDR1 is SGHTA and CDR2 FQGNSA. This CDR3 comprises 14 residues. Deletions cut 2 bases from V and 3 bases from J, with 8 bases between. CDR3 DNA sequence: TGTGCCAGCAGCTTAAACCAGGTCAATCAGCCCCAGCATTTT. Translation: CASSLNQVNQPQHF.

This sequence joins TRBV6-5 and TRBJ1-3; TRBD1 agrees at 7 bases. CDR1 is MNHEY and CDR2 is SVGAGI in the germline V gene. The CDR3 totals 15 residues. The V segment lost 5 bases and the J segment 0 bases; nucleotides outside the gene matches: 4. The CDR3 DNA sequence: TGTGCCAGCAGTATTGGACAGGCCTCTGGAAACACCATATATTTT. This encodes CASSIGQASGNTIYF.

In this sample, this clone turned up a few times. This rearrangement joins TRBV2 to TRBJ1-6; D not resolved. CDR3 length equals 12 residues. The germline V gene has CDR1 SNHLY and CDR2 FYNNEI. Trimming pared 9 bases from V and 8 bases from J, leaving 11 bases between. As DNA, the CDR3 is TGTGCCAGAAGGGTGGGAGATTCACCCCTCCACTTT. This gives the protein CARRVGDSPLHF.

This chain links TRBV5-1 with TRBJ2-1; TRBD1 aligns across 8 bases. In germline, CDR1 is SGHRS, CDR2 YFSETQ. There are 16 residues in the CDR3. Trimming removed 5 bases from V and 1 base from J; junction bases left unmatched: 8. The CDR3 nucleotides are TGCGCCAGCAGAAGCCCCGGGACAGGATCCTACAATGAGCAGTTCTTC. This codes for CASRSPGTGSYNEQFF.

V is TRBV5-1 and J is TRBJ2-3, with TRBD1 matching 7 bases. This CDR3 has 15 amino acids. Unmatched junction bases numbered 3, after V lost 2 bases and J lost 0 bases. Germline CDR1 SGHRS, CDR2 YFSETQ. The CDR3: CASSFRDRSTDTQYF. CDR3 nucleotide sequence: TGCGCCAGCAGCTTCCGGGACAGAAGCACAGATACGCAGTATTTT. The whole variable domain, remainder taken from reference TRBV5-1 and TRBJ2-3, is KAGVTQTPRYLIKTRGQQVTLSCSPISGHRSVSWYQQTPGQGLQFLFEYFSETQRNKGNFPGRFSGRQFSNSRSEMNVSTLELGDSALYLCASSFRDRSTDTQYFGPGTRLTVL.